A selection of T cell receptor beta chains follows, all from one sample in a study of blood T cell repertoires in COVID-19. TCRdb's copy holds only in-frame clones and misses some; the assay was immunoSEQ multiplex PCR. The sample shows 130,000 to 150,000 clones, 65% to 85% of them seen only once. Sequencing was done on a sample of PBMCs or T cells enriched from blood (not recorded which). These receptors came from a woman aged 45-59 years who had been exposed to COVID-19. Each CDR3 is given with its conserved first and last residue. Each record gives: V gene, clone size, J gene, D gene, CDR3 DNA, CDR3 protein. D genes are given only for firm matches. Clone size is stated in some rows and not others, as once, few, many or a class when expanded.

V: TRBV7-8; size: -; J: TRBJ2-2; D: -; DNA: TGTGCCAGCAGCCCTCTACTCCGGGAGCTGTTTTTT; CDR3: CASSPLLRELFF
V: TRBV16; size: -; J: TRBJ2-4; D: TRBD1; DNA: TGTGCCAGCAGCCAATCCCAGGGGGACCCAGCCAAAAACATTCAGTACTTC; CDR3: CASSQSQGDPAKNIQYF
V: TRBV7-8; size: -; J: TRBJ2-3; D: TRBD2; DNA: TGTGCCAGCAGCTTGGGGACTAAGACTTATCCAGATACGCAGTATTTT; CDR3: CASSLGTKTYPDTQYF
V: TRBV28; size: -; J: TRBJ2-2; D: TRBD1; DNA: TGTGCCAGCCGCCGGACAGGGATGAACACCGGGGAGCTGTTTTTT; CDR3: CASRRTGMNTGELFF
V: TRBV5-4; size: -; J: TRBJ1-1; D: -; DNA: TGTGCCAGCAGTACAAAGGGGTCTAAGGGGTTAGCTTTCTTT; CDR3: CASSTKGSKGLAFF
V: TRBV20-1; size: once; J: TRBJ1-2; D: -; DNA: TGCAGTGCTAGTATCAACAGGAATTTCTATGGCTACACCTTC; CDR3: CSASINRNFYGYTF
V: TRBV2; size: -; J: TRBJ1-4; D: -; DNA: TGTGCCAGCAGATCAACCAGGGGTTTCGCGGTCGCTGAAAAACTGTTTTTT; CDR3: CASRSTRGFAVAEKLFF
V: TRBV7-9; size: -; J: TRBJ2-3; D: -; DNA: TGTGCCAGCAGCTTAATCGGTAGCGCCGATACGCAGTATTTT; CDR3: CASSLIGSADTQYF
V: TRBV7-3; size: -; J: TRBJ1-1; D: -; DNA: TGTGCCAGCAGCCCACGGGGTTTCGGCACTGAAGCTTTCTTT; CDR3: CASSPRGFGTEAFF
V: TRBV9; size: -; J: TRBJ2-7; D: TRBD2; DNA: TGTGCCAGCAGCGTAGGGACTAGCAGCTCCTACGAGCAGTACTTC; CDR3: CASSVGTSSSYEQYF
V: TRBV5-1; size: -; J: TRBJ2-1; D: -; DNA: TGCGCCAGCAGCTTGGTGGGGGGGCCGGGGTACAATGAGCAGTTCTTC; CDR3: CASSLVGGPGYNEQFF
V: TRBV6-5; size: -; J: TRBJ1-2; D: -; DNA: TGTGCCAGCAGCCACGGGGGGCCGGTCTATGGCTACACCTTC; CDR3: CASSHGGPVYGYTF
V: TRBV7-2; size: -; J: TRBJ2-7; D: -; DNA: TGTGCCAGCAGCTTAGTGCTGGCGGGAGAGCAGTACTTC; CDR3: CASSLVLAGEQYF
V: TRBV7-6; size: -; J: TRBJ2-1; D: TRBD2; DNA: TGTGCCAGCAGCTTAGAGATCCTAGCGGGCCTAAGCTCCTACAATGAGCAGTTCTTC; CDR3: CASSLEILAGLSSYNEQFF
V: TRBV16; size: -; J: TRBJ1-2; D: -; DNA: TGTGCCAGCAGCCAATCGGGCAGTGTGGACTATGGCTACACCTTC; CDR3: CASSQSGSVDYGYTF
V: TRBV23-1; size: -; J: TRBJ2-7; D: TRBD1; DNA: TGCGCCAGCAGTCAACTCGACAGGGGGAAGACAACAGGAGCGGGCGAGCAGTACTTC; CDR3: CASSQLDRGKTTGAGEQYF
V: TRBV19; size: -; J: TRBJ2-3; D: TRBD2; DNA: TGTGCCAGTAGTATGGCTAGCGGGAGTAGCACAGATACGCAGTATTTT; CDR3: CASSMASGSSTDTQYF
V: TRBV10-3; size: -; J: TRBJ2-3; D: TRBD2; DNA: TGTGCCATCAGTGAGATAGCGGGAAGCACAGATACGCAGTATTTT; CDR3: CAISEIAGSTDTQYF
V: TRBV9; size: -; J: TRBJ1-2; D: -; DNA: TGTGCCAGCAGCGTAGAGGACAGCCCGAACTATGGCTACACCTTC; CDR3: CASSVEDSPNYGYTF
V: TRBV27; size: -; J: TRBJ2-7; D: TRBD1; DNA: TGTGCCAGCAGGGACAGGGCCTACGAGCAGTACTTC; CDR3: CASRDRAYEQYF
V: TRBV6-5; size: -; J: TRBJ1-2; D: TRBD1; DNA: TGTGCCAGCAGTTACTCCGGACAGGGAAACTATGGCTACACCTTC; CDR3: CASSYSGQGNYGYTF
V: TRBV7-3; size: -; J: TRBJ1-6; D: TRBD1; DNA: TGTGCCAGCAGCTCCGGGACAGGGAGAAATTCACCCCTCCACTTT; CDR3: CASSSGTGRNSPLHF
V: TRBV11-2; size: -; J: TRBJ1-3; D: -; DNA: TGTGCCAGCAGCTTACTAAGCTCTGGAAACACCATATATTTT; CDR3: CASSLLSSGNTIYF
V: TRBV16; size: -; J: TRBJ2-1; D: TRBD1; DNA: TGTGCCAGCAGCCGGGCTCGGACAGGGGGCAGAAATGAGCAGTTCTTC; CDR3: CASSRARTGGRNEQFF
V: TRBV7-2; size: -; J: TRBJ2-3; D: TRBD2; DNA: TGTGCCAGCAGCCCACAGCGGGGGGCGGGAGATACGCAGTATTTT; CDR3: CASSPQRGAGDTQYF
V: TRBV3-1/TRBV3-2; size: -; J: TRBJ2-3; D: -; DNA: TGTGCCAGCAGCCAAGCGGGGAGTACTAGCACAGATACGCAGTATTTT; CDR3: CASSQAGSTSTDTQYF
V: TRBV30; size: -; J: TRBJ1-1; D: -; DNA: TGTGCCTGGAGGGGTAGCGGAGGCACTGAAGCTTTCTTT; CDR3: CAWRGSGGTEAFF